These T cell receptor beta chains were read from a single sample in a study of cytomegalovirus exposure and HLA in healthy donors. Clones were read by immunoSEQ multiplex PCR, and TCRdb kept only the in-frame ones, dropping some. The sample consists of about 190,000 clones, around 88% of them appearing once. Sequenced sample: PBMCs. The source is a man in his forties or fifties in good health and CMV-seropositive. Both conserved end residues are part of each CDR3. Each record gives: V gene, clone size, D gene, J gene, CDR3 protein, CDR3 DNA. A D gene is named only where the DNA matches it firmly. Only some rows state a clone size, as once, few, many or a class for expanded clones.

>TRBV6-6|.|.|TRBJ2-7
CAGRGWGAYYEQYF
TGTGCCGGCAGGGGCTGGGGCGCGTATTACGAGCAGTACTTC
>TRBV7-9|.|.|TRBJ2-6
CASRTSGANVLTF
TGTGCCAGCAGGACATCTGGGGCCAACGTCCTGACTTTC
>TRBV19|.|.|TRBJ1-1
CASLRNTEAFF
TGTGCCAGTTTGAGGAACACTGAAGCTTTCTTT
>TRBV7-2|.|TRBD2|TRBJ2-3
CASRRGVAGSTDTQYF
TGTGCCAGCAGACGCGGGGTAGCGGGGTCCACAGATACGCAGTATTTT
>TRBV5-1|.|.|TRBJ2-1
CASSLGLGQTEQFF
TGCGCCAGCAGCTTGGGCTTGGGGCAGACTGAGCAGTTCTTC
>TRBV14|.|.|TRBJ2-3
CASSQTNKLDTQYF
TGTGCCAGCAGCCAGACAAACAAATTAGATACGCAGTATTTT
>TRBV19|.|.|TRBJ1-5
CASSAPGGSNQPQHF
TGTGCCAGTAGTGCCCCCGGGGGTAGCAATCAGCCCCAGCATTTT
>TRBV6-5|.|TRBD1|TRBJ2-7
CASSYGGTGWYEQYF
TGTGCCAGCAGTTACGGGGGGACAGGGTGGTACGAGCAGTACTTC
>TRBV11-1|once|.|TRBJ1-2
CASSLGDIYGYTF
TGTGCCAGCAGCTTAGGTGACATATATGGCTACACCTTC
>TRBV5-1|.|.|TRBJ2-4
CASSLNVGIKNSQYF
TGCGCCAGCAGCTTGAACGTGGGCATAAAAAACAGTCAGTACTTC